The sequence of this T cell receptor (beta chain) was determined in a study of cytotoxic CD8 clonotypes in ibrutinib-treated CLL. Study-wide context: Once treatment had gone on for a median of around eleven months, range 6 to 36, response samples were drawn. Regarding the study as a whole: Sampling times differed between sustained-remission and progressing patients. Shared public clonotypes were rare, and on treatment they either got smaller or stayed the same.

Per the germline V gene, CDR1 is MDHEN and CDR2 is SYDVKM. The CDR3 has 17 residues. J was trimmed by 0 bases and V by 3 bases; bases with no gene match: 5. Profiled with immunoSEQ multiplex PCR; TCRdb holds only in-frame clones, not every one. The sample consists of roughly 60,000 clones, over 60% of them appearing once. Points on this clone: Its antigen is still unknown.

V and J are TRBV28 and TRBJ1-1; 12 bases match TRBD1. This clonotype was obtained from a human donor with chronic lymphocytic leukemia. Sequenced material: PBMCs, taken after 12 months of ibrutinib treatment. The CDR3 DNA reads as TGTGCCAGCAGTTTCTCCGGGACAGGGGGCATGAACACTGAAGCTTTCTTT. Residues: CASSFSGTGGMNTEAFF.